The 13 T cell receptor beta chains in this list originate from one sample, sequenced in a study of PD-L1 blockade in urothelial cancer. Profiling relied on immunoSEQ multiplex PCR, and the TCRdb table lists in-frame clones only, not all of them. Of about 130,000 clones in the sample, around 84% were seen once. Time point given: pretreatment peripheral blood. The material sequenced was PBMCs, taken around atezolizumab (anti-PD-L1) treatment. These receptors all stem from a man aged 50 or older with urothelial cancer.

On this clone itself: One junction end disagrees with the germline gene, perhaps due to a read error. J is TRBJ2-1 and V is TRBV7-7; 8 bases are a match to TRBD2. The CDR3 sequence is 16 residues long. Germline CDR1 SSHAT, CDR2 FNYEAQ (reference sequence). Here the CDR3 reads CASSLTAGVSYNEQFF. The CDR3 DNA reads TGTGCTAGCAGCTTGACAGCGGGGGTCTCCTACAATGAGCAGTTCTTC. The entire variable domain, with the rest obtained from reference TRBV7-7 and TRBJ2-1, is as follows: GAGVSQSPRYKVTKRGQDVTLRCDPISSHATLYWYQQALGQGPEFLTYFNYEAQPDKSGLPSDRFSAERPEGSISTLTIQRTEQRDSAMYRCASSLTAGVSYNEQFFGPGTRLTVL.

In regard to this clone: The sample holds other DNA sequences that translate to the same CDR3. This rearrangement joins TRBV28 to TRBJ2-3; D unresolved. This CDR3 has 13 residues. Germline lookup yields CDR1 MDHEN and CDR2 SYDVKM. Between the trimmed V and J ends, which lost 2 bases and 0 bases, there was a span of 3 bases. The CDR3 loop reads CASSLTSTDTQYF. CDR3 nucleotides: TGTGCCAGCAGTTTAACTAGCACAGATACGCAGTATTTT.

This rearrangement joins TRBV30 to TRBJ2-1; TRBD2 is a possible D gene (6 bases). Per the germline V gene, CDR1 is GTSNPN and CDR2 is SVGIG (reference sequence). The CDR3 is 13 amino acids. Trimming took off 2 bases at V and 4 bases at J, with 9 bases between the two ends. The CDR3 DNA sequence: TGTGCCTGGAGTTCCGGGACTTACAATGAGCAGTTCTTC. Translated: CAWSSGTYNEQFF.

CDR3 DNA sequence: TGCGCCAGCAGCTTGGAGCCTCCGGGACAGGGGGGTGGGGAGACCCAGTACTTC. Its translation: CASSLEPPGQGGGETQYF. V gene TRBV5-1 combines with J gene TRBJ2-5; 11 bases map to TRBD1. CDR1 is SGHRS and CDR2 is YFSETQ in the germline V gene. The CDR3 totals 18 residues. The J segment lost 5 bases and the V segment lost 0 bases, leaving 12 bases of the junction unmatched.

V and J are TRBV7-9 and TRBJ2-5, with 9 nucleotides matching TRBD1. V gave up 5 bases and J gave up 5 bases; unmatched junction bases: 15. The CDR3 consists of 17 residues. From germline, CDR1 is SEHNR and CDR2 FQNEAQ (reference sequence). CDR3 DNA: TGTGCCAGCAGCCGACTGAGGGGACAGGGAAGCCGGGAGACCCAGTACTTC. As protein: CASSRLRGQGSRETQYF. Using reference TRBV7-9 and TRBJ2-5 for the parts outside the CDR3, the full variable domain is DTGVSQNPRHKITKRGQNVTFRCDPISEHNRLYWYRQTLGQGPEFLTYFQNEAQLEKSRLLSDRFSAERPKGSFSTLEIQRTEQGDSAMYLCASSRLRGQGSRETQYFGPGTRLLVL.

V and J are TRBV10-3 and TRBJ1-2; no definite D call. V was pared by 7 bases and J by 6 bases, with 12 bases between. This CDR3 spans 12 amino acids. CDR1 and CDR2 from the germline V gene are ENHRY and SYGVKD. The chain's CDR3 is CAINRGQNGYTF. The DNA of the CDR3 is TGTGCCATCAACCGCGGCCAAAATGGCTACACCTTC.

The V call is TRBV28, the J call TRBJ2-5, with 10 positions matching TRBD1. This CDR3 contains 16 residues. The germline gives CDR1 MDHEN, CDR2 SYDVKM. CDR3 sequence reads: CVTHWRGQGGQETQYF. The CDR3 coding sequence is TGTGTCACCCATTGGAGAGGACAGGGGGGGCAAGAGACCCAGTACTTC. The full variable domain, rest sourced from reference TRBV28 and TRBJ2-5, is DVKVTQSSRYLVKRTGEKVFLECVQDMDHENMFWYRQDPGLGLRLIYFSYDVKMKEKGDIPEGYSVSREKKERFSLILESASTNQTSMYLCVTHWRGQGGQETQYFGPGTRLLVL.

The V gene is TRBV7-9, the J gene TRBJ2-1; tentative D call: TRBD1 (5 bases). Germline V gene lookup returns CDR1 SEHNR and CDR2 FQNEAQ (reference sequence). The CDR3 totals 16 residues. With 6 bases removed from V and 5 bases from J, the gap between germline ends came to 20 bases. In nucleotides, the CDR3 is TGTGCCAGCAGTGTAAAACTGGGGCAGCAAAACAATGAGCAGTTCTTC. It translates to CASSVKLGQQNNEQFF.

The CDR3 sequence is CASSLPHTGELFF. The CDR3 DNA reads as TGTGCCAGCAGCCTACCTCACACCGGGGAGCTGTTTTTT. V usage is TRBV5-6 and J usage is TRBJ2-2; D is unclear. Trimming pared 4 bases from V and 3 bases from J, leaving 7 bases between. The CDR3 sequence is 13 residues long. CDR1 is SGHDT, CDR2 YYEEEE, per germline.

The rearrangement joins TRBV5-4 to TRBJ1-2, with a tentative D call TRBD1 (6 bases). CDR1 and CDR2 from the germline V gene are SGHNT and YYREEE (reference sequence). The length of the CDR3 is 15 residues. Trimming took off 0 bases at V and 6 bases at J, with 15 bases between the two ends. The CDR3 bases are TGTGCCAGCAGCTTGGAAGGACAGTCCTTGGATGGCTACACCTTC. Translating it yields CASSLEGQSLDGYTF.

This sequence joins TRBV7-2 and TRBJ1-5; TRBD1 agrees at 9 bases. V lost 3 bases and J lost 6; bases outside the gene matches: 6. There are 15 residues in the CDR3. Germline assignment: CDR1 SGHTA and CDR2 FQGNSA. The CDR3 protein is CASSFGGTGIQPQHF. The CDR3 nucleotides are TGTGCCAGCAGCTTTGGGGGGACAGGGATTCAGCCCCAGCATTTT.

The rearrangement uses TRBV2 and TRBJ2-7; 10 nucleotides line up with TRBD1. This CDR3 has 15 residues. Germline CDR1 is SNHLY and CDR2 is FYNNEI. V dropped 6 bases and J dropped 4; count of bases not matched to a gene: 9. The CDR3 DNA sequence: TGTGCCAGCAGCGGACCGGGACAGGGGCCTTACGAGCAGTACTTC. Translated, it gives CASSGPGQGPYEQYF.

V usage is TRBV14 and J usage is TRBJ1-4; D perhaps matches TRBD1 (6 bases). V was cut by 3 bases and J by 3 bases, with 8 bases left in between. The CDR3 totals 14 residues. Germline V gene data show CDR1 as SGHDN and CDR2 as FVKESK. CDR3 bases: TGTGCCAGCAGCCAGTGGACAGCTAATGAAAAACTGTTTTTT. It translates to CASSQWTANEKLFF. The full variable domain, with the rest looked up from reference TRBV14 and TRBJ1-4, is EAGVTQFPSHSVIEKGQTVTLRCDPISGHDNLYWYRRVMGKEIKFLLHFVKESKQDESGMPNNRFLAERTGGTYSTLKVQPAELEDSGVYFCASSQWTANEKLFFGSGTQLSVL.